Reported below is one TCR beta chain. What antigen it recognizes has not been identified. Base qualities were left out, and no much larger clone turns up one base away. The sample comes from a study of relationships among human T cell subsets (dated by TCRdb to the early 2010s). Looking at the study overall: The study sequenced eight distinct T cell populations from blood: pan T, CD8 cytotoxic, regulatory, Th1, Th2, naive plus transitional, activated and memory cells.

For isolation of CD8+ cytotoxic T cells, negative selection was performed with anti-CD4 multisort beads, and positive selection with anti-CD8 beads was then performed. To isolate the T cell subsets, Miltenyi superparamagnetic beads coated with subset-specific monoclonal antibodies were used. Every T cell population was isolated from peripheral blood. Mononuclear cells were obtained from whole blood by Ficoll separation, and monocytes were then depleted with anti-CD14 microbeads. The isolated cell populations were resuspended in RNAprotect reagent immediately. Study-wide conclusions, independent of this receptor: No statistically significant differences in V, D and J usage, CDR3 length or N-nucleotide additions were observed among the seven subsets. The considerable overlap in CDR3s among Th1, Th2 and regulatory T cells was taken as suggesting that cell fate choices are stochastic. A CD4+CD8+ double-positive population could not be ruled out by the bead-based sorting. Over 50% of CD8+ cytotoxic sequences were found to belong to clones with over 100 reads, whereas few such clones were observed in the regulatory and Th2 subsets.

The method was multiplex PCR. The data were produced on a 454 GS FLX. Semiquantitative ARM-PCR was used to amplify the TCR alpha and beta CDR3 regions from mRNA. In ARM-PCR, tagged nested gene-specific primers were applied first, and communal superprimers then carried out the exponential amplification. Exonuclease was used to remove the nested primers before the first-round PCR products went through the second amplification round. The amplicons were sequenced on the 454 platform, which can rapidly sequence millions of DNA fragments without cloning bias. A read counted as effective if the read could be mapped to both V and J germline segments. In the original analysis: IRmap was used to assign reads to germline V, D and J segments, relying on pyromap, a Smith-Waterman modification adapted to 454 sequencing errors. D-beta assignments were filtered using cutoffs set at the 99th percentile of alignment scores from simulated random sequences. The CDR3 was taken to be the amino acids lying between the conserved V-segment Y[YFLI]C motif and the J-segment [FW]GXGT motif. Repertoire diversity was estimated with a compound Poisson process model previously applied to large-scale EST data. A procedure for detecting cross-contamination was used to argue that the shared CDR3s did not come from sample contamination. TCRdb itself trimmed the public reads at Q25 with fastp, ran MiXCR and retained productive beta chains. When rows share a CDR3 protein, they turn into one entry using the most common DNA and genes. These V and J calls originate from TCRdb's pipeline instead of the authors' own analysis. This sample holds some 5,000 distinct CDR3 sequences; roughly three fifths were observed only once. The ten largest clones capture less than 75% of the sample.

From its cysteine to its phenylalanine, the CDR3 spans 13 amino acids. Kept here is only the CDR3 DNA, which spans 39 bases and is read in frame from base 1. The germline ends are 7 bases apart after V is trimmed by 1 base and J by 9 bases. From a lookup of the germline V gene, CDR1 and CDR2 are SGHAT and FQNNGV. Material for sequencing was CD8+ T cells sorted from blood. This receptor was obtained from a man in his forties or fifties in good health. The chain uses TRBV11-2 and TRBJ1-6; there is no confident call for the D gene. The nucleotide sequence reads as follows: TGTGCCAGCAGCTTAGGGTCGAGTTCACCCCTCCACTTT. This translates into CASSLGSSSPLHF.